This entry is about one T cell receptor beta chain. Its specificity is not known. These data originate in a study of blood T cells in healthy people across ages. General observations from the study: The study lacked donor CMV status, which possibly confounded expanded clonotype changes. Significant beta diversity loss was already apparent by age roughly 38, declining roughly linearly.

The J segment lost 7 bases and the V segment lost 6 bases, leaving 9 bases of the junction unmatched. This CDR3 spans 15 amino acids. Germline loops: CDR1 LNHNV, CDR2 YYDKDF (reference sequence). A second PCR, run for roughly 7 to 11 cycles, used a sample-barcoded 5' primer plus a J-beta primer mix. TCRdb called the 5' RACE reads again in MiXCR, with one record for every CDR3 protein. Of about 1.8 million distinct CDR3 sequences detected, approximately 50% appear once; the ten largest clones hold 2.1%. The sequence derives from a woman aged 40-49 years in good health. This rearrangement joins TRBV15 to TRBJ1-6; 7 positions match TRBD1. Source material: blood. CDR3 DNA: TGTGCCACCAGTTTGGGACAGAGGTTGAATTCACCCCTCCACTTT. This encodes CATSLGQRLNSPLHF. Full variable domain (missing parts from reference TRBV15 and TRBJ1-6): DAMVIQNPRYQVTQFGKPVTLSCSQTLNHNVMYWYQQKSSQAPKLLFHYYDKDFNNEADTPDNFQSRRPNTSFCFLDIRSPGLGDTAMYLCATSLGQRLNSPLHFGNGTRLTVT.